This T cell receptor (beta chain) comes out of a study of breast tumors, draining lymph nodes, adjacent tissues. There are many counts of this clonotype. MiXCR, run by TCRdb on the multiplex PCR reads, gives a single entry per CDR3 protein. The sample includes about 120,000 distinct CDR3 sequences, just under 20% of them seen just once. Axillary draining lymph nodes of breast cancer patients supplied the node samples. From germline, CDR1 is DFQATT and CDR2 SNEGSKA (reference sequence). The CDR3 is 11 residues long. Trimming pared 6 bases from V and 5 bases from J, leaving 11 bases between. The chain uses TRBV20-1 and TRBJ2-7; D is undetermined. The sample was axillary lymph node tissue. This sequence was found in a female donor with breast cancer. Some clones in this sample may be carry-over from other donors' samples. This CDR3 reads CSAADPNEQYF. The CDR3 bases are TGCAGTGCGGCGGACCCCAACGAGCAGTACTTC.